A single T cell receptor (beta chain) is shown here with its context. The source of the sample is a study of blood T cell repertoires in COVID-19. Background on the study: Collection of acute and convalescent COVID-19 samples took place in the United States, Italy and Spain.

The repertoire was sequenced with immunoSEQ multiplex PCR; TCRdb's copy has only in-frame clones and lacks some. The repertoire holds around 59,000 clones, with around 88% as singletons. J lost 4 bases, V lost 5 bases, and 10 bases had no gene match. This CDR3 comprises 16 residues. The germline V gene has CDR1 WNHNN and CDR2 SYGVQD (reference sequence). The chain uses TRBV10-1 and TRBJ2-1; 8 bases match TRBD2. Sequenced: peripheral blood. This TCR was recovered from a man aged 60 to 69 with acute or convalescent COVID-19. The CDR3 is CASSRGGEYGYNEQFF. CDR3 nucleotides: TGCGCCAGCAGTCGGGGGGGGGAATATGGTTACAATGAGCAGTTCTTC.